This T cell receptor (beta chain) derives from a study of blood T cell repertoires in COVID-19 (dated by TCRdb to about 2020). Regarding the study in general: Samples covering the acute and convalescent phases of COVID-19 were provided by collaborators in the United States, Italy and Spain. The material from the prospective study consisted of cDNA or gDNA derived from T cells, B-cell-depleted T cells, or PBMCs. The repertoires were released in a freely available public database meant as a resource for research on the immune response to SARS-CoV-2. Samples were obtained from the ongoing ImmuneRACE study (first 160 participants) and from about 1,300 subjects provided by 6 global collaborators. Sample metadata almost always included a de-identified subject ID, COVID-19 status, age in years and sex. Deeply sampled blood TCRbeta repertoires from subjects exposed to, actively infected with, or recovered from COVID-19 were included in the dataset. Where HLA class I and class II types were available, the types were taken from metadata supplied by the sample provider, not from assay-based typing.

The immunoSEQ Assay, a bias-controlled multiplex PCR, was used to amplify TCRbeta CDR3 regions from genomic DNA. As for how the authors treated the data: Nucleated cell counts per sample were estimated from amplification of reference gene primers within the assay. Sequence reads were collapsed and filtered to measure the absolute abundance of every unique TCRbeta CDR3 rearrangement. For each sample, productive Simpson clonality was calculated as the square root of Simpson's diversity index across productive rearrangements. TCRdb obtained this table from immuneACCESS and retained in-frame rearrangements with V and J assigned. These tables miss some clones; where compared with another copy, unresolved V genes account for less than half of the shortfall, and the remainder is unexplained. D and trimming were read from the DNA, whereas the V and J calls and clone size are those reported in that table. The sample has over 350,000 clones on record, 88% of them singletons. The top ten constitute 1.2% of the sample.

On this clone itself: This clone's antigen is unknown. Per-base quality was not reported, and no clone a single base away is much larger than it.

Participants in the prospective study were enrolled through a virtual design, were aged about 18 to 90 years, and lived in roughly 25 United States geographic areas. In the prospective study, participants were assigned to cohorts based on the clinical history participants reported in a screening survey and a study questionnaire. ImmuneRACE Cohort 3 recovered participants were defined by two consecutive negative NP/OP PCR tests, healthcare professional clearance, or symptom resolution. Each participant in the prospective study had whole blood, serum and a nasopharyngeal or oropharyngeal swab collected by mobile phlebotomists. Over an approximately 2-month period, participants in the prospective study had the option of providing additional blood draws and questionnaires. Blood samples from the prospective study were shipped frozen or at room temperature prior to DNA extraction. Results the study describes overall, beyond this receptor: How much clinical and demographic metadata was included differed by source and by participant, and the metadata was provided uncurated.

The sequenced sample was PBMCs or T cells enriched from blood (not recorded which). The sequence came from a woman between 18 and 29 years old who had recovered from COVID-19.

At the DNA level, the sequence is TGTGCCAGCTCCAGACAGCCCGTCTCCTACGAGCAGTACTTC. Its protein reads: CASSRQPVSYEQYF. The chain is assembled from TRBV27 and TRBJ2-7; D gene: possibly TRBD1, on 5 matching bases. According to the germline V gene (reference sequence), CDR1 reads MNHEY and CDR2 reads SMNVEV. V is cut by 8 bases and J by 0 bases, and the space between the germline ends is 14 bases. The CDR3 runs 14 residues from the cysteine to the phenylalanine. Only CDR3 DNA remains: 42 bases, in frame from the first base.